These T cell receptor beta chains were read from a single sample in a study of Ad26.COV2.S vaccination and SARS-CoV-2 variants. Using immunoSEQ multiplex PCR, the repertoire was profiled, and TCRdb retains in-frame clones only, with some absent. The sample shows about 420,000 clones, more than 75% of them seen only once. Source: peripheral blood, taken in a trial of Ad26.COV2.S vaccine versus placebo. The receptors derive from a person between 18 and 65 years old who received the Ad26.COV2.S COVID-19 vaccine or a placebo. CDR3s include the opening cysteine and the closing phenylalanine or tryptophan. The D gene is left open where the match is weak. Where a row states a size, it is once, few, many or the class of an expanded clone; other rows omit it.

TRBV5-4,TRBJ2-7,TRBD1,.,CASSSRTGDLNEQYF,TGTGCCAGCAGCTCTCGGACAGGCGACCTTAACGAGCAGTACTTC
TRBV20-1,TRBJ1-5,.,.,CSASNPDRPNQPQHF,TGCAGTGCTAGTAACCCGGACAGACCTAATCAGCCCCAGCATTTT
TRBV3-1/TRBV3-2,TRBJ1-6,.,once,CASSQRTVSNSPLHF,TGTGCCAGCAGCCAGAGGACAGTGTCTAATTCACCCCTCCACTTT
TRBV14,TRBJ2-5,.,.,CASSTSRGGTQYF,TGTGCCAGCAGCACATCAAGGGGGGGGACCCAGTACTTC
TRBV7-8,TRBJ1-5,.,.,CASSSVGRDSQPQHF,TGTGCCAGCAGCTCAGTAGGGAGGGACTCTCAGCCCCAGCATTTT
TRBV7-2,TRBJ2-3,TRBD2,once,CASSLDPSGGTDTQYF,TGTGCCAGCAGCTTAGATCCTAGCGGGGGCACAGATACGCAGTATTTT
TRBV5-1,TRBJ2-2,TRBD2,.,CASSLAIAGARGTGELFF,TGCGCCAGCAGCTTGGCCATAGCGGGGGCCAGGGGCACCGGGGAGCTGTTTTTT
TRBV9,TRBJ2-3,.,once,CASGGTTDTQYF,TGTGCCAGCGGGGGGACGACAGATACGCAGTATTTT
TRBV6-5,TRBJ2-3,TRBD1,.,CASSYSGTAMGDTQYF,TGTGCCAGCAGTTACTCTGGGACAGCCATGGGAGATACGCAGTATTTT
TRBV10-3,TRBJ1-2,.,.,CAITEEGYGYTF,TGTGCCATCACCGAGGAGGGCTATGGCTACACCTTC
TRBV7-2,TRBJ2-2,.,once,CASSLRLANTGELFF,TGTGCCAGCAGCTTAAGGCTTGCGAACACCGGGGAGCTGTTTTTT
TRBV4-2,TRBJ2-1,.,.,CASSPLGAAYPTNEQFF,TGTGCCAGCAGCCCCCTGGGTGCGGCCTATCCTACCAATGAGCAGTTCTTC
TRBV7-2,TRBJ1-3,.,.,CASSRGGGESAAGNTIYF,TGTGCCAGCAGCCGGGGAGGGGGGGAGAGCGCGGCTGGAAACACCATATATTTT
TRBV5-1,TRBJ2-3,.,.,CASSLEGRITDTQYF,TGCGCCAGCAGCTTGGAAGGACGGATCACAGATACGCAGTATTTT
TRBV6-5,TRBJ2-7,.,.,CASRSTGLQYF,TGTGCCAGCAGGTCCACAGGGCTGCAGTACTTC
TRBV7-2,TRBJ2-3,TRBD2,.,CASSFSGGYGDTQYF,TGTGCCAGCAGCTTCAGCGGGGGCTATGGAGATACGCAGTATTTT
TRBV30,TRBJ2-2,.,once,CAWSEVGIGTGELFF,TGTGCCTGGAGTGAGGTGGGAATAGGAACCGGGGAGCTGTTTTTT
TRBV10-3,TRBJ1-1,.,.,CAISERSSGAEAFF,TGTGCCATCAGTGAGCGGAGTTCCGGGGCTGAAGCTTTCTTT
TRBV4-1,TRBJ2-7,.,.,CASSPWTDYEQYF,TGCGCCAGCAGCCCCTGGACGGACTACGAGCAGTACTTC
TRBV9,TRBJ1-1,.,.,CASSAMMNTEAFF,TGTGCCAGCAGCGCCATGATGAACACTGAAGCTTTCTTT
TRBV10-1,TRBJ2-3,TRBD2,.,CASSVGGTVTDTQYF,TGCGCCAGCAGTGTCGGGGGGACCGTCACAGATACGCAGTATTTT
TRBV3-1/TRBV3-2,TRBJ1-2,TRBD1,.,CASSPNDRGYGYTF,TGTGCCAGCAGCCCTAATGACAGGGGCTATGGCTACACCTTC
TRBV12-5,TRBJ2-1,.,.,CASGLVPFVRSYNEQFF,TGTGCTAGTGGTTTGGTACCTTTCGTCCGCTCCTACAATGAGCAGTTCTTC
TRBV3-1/TRBV3-2,TRBJ1-1,TRBD1,.,CASSQGTGGTEAFF,TGTGCCAGCAGCCAAGGGACAGGGGGAACTGAAGCTTTCTTT
TRBV2,TRBJ1-5,.,few,CASSEARGAGQPQHF,TGTGCCAGCAGTGAAGCTCGGGGCGCTGGTCAGCCCCAGCATTTT
TRBV19,TRBJ2-6,TRBD2,.,CASRSGGLPSGANVLTF,TGTGCCAGTAGGAGCGGGGGCTTACCCTCTGGGGCCAACGTCCTGACTTTC
TRBV5-6,TRBJ2-3,TRBD1,.,CASSAGQGASADTQYF,TGTGCCAGCAGCGCGGGACAGGGGGCCTCTGCAGATACGCAGTATTTT
TRBV28,TRBJ1-2,.,.,CASSLGGHYGYTF,TGTGCCAGCAGTTTAGGGGGCCACTATGGCTACACCTTC
TRBV4-3,TRBJ2-7,TRBD1,.,CASSLRDRADEQYF,TGCGCCAGCAGCCTGCGGGACAGGGCTGACGAGCAGTACTTC
TRBV4-1,TRBJ2-1,TRBD2,.,CASSQTDSSGGAYNEQFF,TGCGCCAGCAGCCAAACCGATTCTAGCGGGGGGGCGTACAATGAGCAGTTCTTC
TRBV4-3,TRBJ2-6,.,.,CASSQDLGSLSSGANVLTF,TGCGCCAGCAGCCAAGATTTGGGCTCCCTAAGCTCTGGGGCCAACGTCCTGACTTTC
TRBV5-1,TRBJ2-1,.,once,CASHANNNEQFF,TGCGCCAGCCATGCGAACAACAATGAGCAGTTCTTC
TRBV5-1,TRBJ2-3,TRBD1,.,CASSLGQGSTDTQYF,TGCGCCAGCAGCTTAGGACAGGGTAGTACAGATACGCAGTATTTT
TRBV3-1/TRBV3-2,TRBJ1-1,TRBD1,.,CASRRGRTEAFF,TGTGCCAGCCGCAGGGGGCGTACTGAAGCTTTCTTT
TRBV15,TRBJ2-7,.,.,CATSRQVGGGREQYF,TGTGCCACCAGCAGACAGGTGGGAGGGGGAAGGGAGCAGTACTTC
TRBV28,TRBJ2-7,.,.,CASTGDSDEQYF,TGTGCCAGCACAGGGGATTCCGACGAGCAGTACTTC
TRBV5-6,TRBJ2-7,.,.,CASSAGGSSYEQYF,TGTGCCAGCAGCGCCGGCGGCAGCTCCTACGAGCAGTACTTC
TRBV7-9,TRBJ2-1,.,once,CASSDQQDYNEQFF,TGTGCCAGCAGCGACCAACAGGACTACAATGAGCAGTTCTTC
TRBV7-9,TRBJ2-2,.,once,CASSLAGSRTGELFF,TGTGCCAGCAGCTTAGCCGGGTCGCGAACCGGGGAGCTGTTTTTT
TRBV5-1,TRBJ2-7,TRBD1,.,CASSFIRTGEYEQYF,TGCGCCAGCAGCTTTATACGGACAGGGGAATACGAGCAGTACTTC
TRBV4-2,TRBJ1-2,.,.,CASSQDPRVRHGYTF,TGTGCCAGCAGCCAAGACCCCCGGGTAAGACATGGCTACACCTTC
TRBV10-3,TRBJ2-7,.,.,CATGTPYEQYF,TGTGCCACAGGGACACCCTACGAGCAGTACTTC
TRBV2,TRBJ1-1,.,.,CASSEEHLNTEAFF,TGTGCCAGCAGTGAAGAACACCTGAACACTGAAGCTTTCTTT
TRBV28,TRBJ1-2,.,.,CASRKKGGVGYTF,TGTGCCAGCAGAAAAAAAGGGGGTGTCGGCTACACCTTC
TRBV24-1,TRBJ2-1,.,once,CATSDNRGDPSYNEQFF,TGTGCCACCAGTGACAATCGAGGGGACCCGTCCTACAATGAGCAGTTCTTC
TRBV3-1/TRBV3-2,TRBJ2-5,.,.,CASSQDSAVQETQYF,TGTGCCAGCAGCCAAGATAGTGCGGTCCAAGAGACCCAGTACTTC
TRBV5-1,TRBJ1-2,.,.,CASSLGYTVDYGYTF,TGCGCCAGCAGCTTGGGGTATACGGTCGACTATGGCTACACCTTC
TRBV19,TRBJ1-5,.,.,CASTILGADQPQHF,TGTGCCAGTACCATCCTGGGGGCGGATCAGCCCCAGCATTTT
TRBV7-3,TRBJ2-5,.,once,CASSLDRIQETQYF,TGTGCCAGCAGCTTAGACAGAATCCAAGAGACCCAGTACTTC
TRBV4-1,TRBJ1-5,TRBD1,.,CANYRGRQPQHF,TGCGCCAACTACAGGGGGCGTCAGCCCCAGCATTTT
TRBV7-2,TRBJ2-7,.,.,CASSLRTVLLAMSYEQYF,TGTGCCAGCAGCTTAAGGACAGTTTTATTAGCTATGTCCTACGAGCAGTACTTC
TRBV25-1,TRBJ2-7,TRBD2,.,CASSFGLAGEQYF,TGTGCCAGCAGTTTCGGACTAGCCGGCGAGCAGTACTTC
TRBV9,TRBJ1-2,.,.,CASNENPEGNYGYTF,TGTGCCAGCAACGAAAACCCAGAGGGTAACTATGGCTACACCTTC
TRBV14,TRBJ2-2,TRBD2,.,CASSQEGIGGGPSGELFF,TGTGCCAGCAGCCAAGAAGGGATTGGCGGGGGGCCCTCTGGGGAGCTGTTTTTT
TRBV7-2,TRBJ1-2,.,.,CASSLEGVYGYTF,TGTGCCAGCAGCTTAGAGGGCGTCTATGGCTACACCTTC
TRBV4-1,TRBJ2-7,TRBD1,.,CASSPGGTGGPYEQYF,TGCGCCAGCAGCCCCGGAGGAACAGGGGGACCCTACGAGCAGTACTTC